This T cell receptor (beta chain) was obtained from a study of T cells in localized non-small cell lung cancer. This clone was observed once. Its antigen remains unidentified. Broader study findings: A median approximately 61 of the top 100 tumor clones appeared in adjacent lung. An association was observed between higher blood T cell density and longer overall survival. Analysis by sequencing included only one tumor region, so heterogeneity remains possible.

Some clones are missing from TCRdb's copy, which holds only in-frame ones; the method was immunoSEQ multiplex PCR. This table holds some 30,000 clones, under 85% found once. Between the trimmed V and J ends, which lost 0 bases and 1 base, there was a span of 6 bases. The germline V gene has CDR1 GTSNPN and CDR2 SVGIG (reference sequence). CDR3 length: 13 amino acids. This clonotype was sampled from a male donor older than 55 with stage II squamous cell lung carcinoma. This sample comprised peripheral blood, obtained before any cancer treatment. The chain has TRBV30 and TRBJ1-2; D is unclear. This chain's CDR3 is CAWSVSGNYGYTF. CDR3 in DNA: TGTGCCTGGAGTGTATCGGGTAACTATGGCTACACCTTC. The variable domain in full, with the rest retrieved from reference TRBV30 and TRBJ1-2, is SQTIHQWPATLVQPVGSPLSLECTVEGTSNPNLYWYRQAAGRGLQLLFYSVGIGQISSEVPQNLSASRPQDRQFILSSKKLLLSDSGFYLCAWSVSGNYGYTFGSGTRLTVV.